This passage covers 20 T cell receptor beta chains from one sample sequenced in a study of T cell clusters in autoimmune cytopenias. Multiplex touch-down PCR amplified TRB using TRB-A and TRB-B pools in one tube. TCRdb reanalyzed the multiplex PCR reads and collapses them to one entry per CDR3 protein, without DNA. The table lists about 3,600 distinct CDR3 sequences. TRB was amplified from 250 ng of peripheral blood genomic DNA per sample. Specimen: peripheral blood. The receptors come from a human donor with an autoimmune cytopenia or autoimmune hepatitis (not recorded which).

This clonotype is medium-sized by frequency. V gene TRBV27 combines with J gene TRBJ1-4. The CDR3 contains 15 residues. Germline V gives CDR1 MNHEY, CDR2 SMNVEV (reference sequence). Here the CDR3 reads CASSLQFTTNEKLFF.

Measured by frequency, this clonotype is medium-sized. V gene TRBV29-1 combines with J gene TRBJ1-2. The CDR3 has 14 amino acids. CDR1 and CDR2 from the germline V gene are SQVTM and ANQGSEA. The CDR3: CSVEDLGRYYGYTF.

This clonotype shows up as medium-sized by frequency. This sequence joins TRBV11-1 and TRBJ2-5; the D call of TRBD2 rests on TCRdb alone, since no DNA is present to check it. The CDR3 runs 17 residues. The V gene's germline CDR1 is SGHAT and CDR2 FQDESV (reference sequence). The CDR3: CASSSRVRAGDLRAQYF.

The V and J genes are TRBV6-1 and TRBJ2-7; TCRdb selects TRBD1, and the lack of DNA leaves this call unchecked. The CDR3 is 14 residues long. Germline CDR1 is MNHNS and CDR2 is SASEGT. The CDR3 spells CASSPTGQGYEQYF.

Judged by frequency, this clonotype is medium-sized. The chain employs TRBV27 and TRBJ2-5; TCRdb calls TRBD1, which cannot be checked without DNA. CDR1 MNHEY and CDR2 SMNVEV come from the germline V gene (reference sequence). CDR3 length: 15 residues. The CDR3 region is CASSYGRQIQETQYF.

This clonotype counts as medium-sized by frequency. The rearrangement links TRBV15 to TRBJ2-3; with no DNA, the TCRdb D assignment of TRBD1 cannot be verified. Germline V gives CDR1 LNHNV, CDR2 YYDKDF (reference sequence). This CDR3 spans 16 amino acids. The CDR3 reads CATSRPTGGRRYTQYF.

This clonotype ranks as medium-sized in terms of frequency. This chain links TRBV6-5 with TRBJ1-5; TCRdb returns TRBD1, unconfirmable since there is no DNA. CDR3 length: 14 amino acids. The germline gives CDR1 MNHEY, CDR2 SVGAGI. This chain's CDR3 is CATRTGRSNQPQHF.

V gene TRBV5-6 combines with J gene TRBJ2-7; checking the TCRdb D call of TRBD1 is not possible without DNA. CDR3 size: 14 residues. Germline lookup yields CDR1 SGHDT and CDR2 YYEEEE. CDR3 protein: CASSPHDVPYEQYF.

The chain carries TRBV12-3 or TRBV12-4 and TRBJ1-2. This CDR3 is 15 amino acids long. CDR3 amino acids: CASSFKGTPSYGYTF.

This clonotype ranks as medium-sized (0.01 to 0.1%) in terms of frequency. The V and J genes are TRBV15 and TRBJ1-2. The CDR3 contains 14 residues. The germline gives CDR1 LNHNV, CDR2 YYDKDF (reference sequence). The CDR3: CATRVGGDPFGYTF.

This chain connects TRBV15 to TRBJ2-1. This CDR3 has 15 residues. Germline V gene data show CDR1 as LNHNV and CDR2 as YYDKDF (reference sequence). CDR3 residues: CATSRDSALSDEQFF.

This clonotype is classed as medium-sized by frequency. The chain combines TRBV27 with TRBJ1-5; TCRdb returns TRBD1, unconfirmable since there is no DNA. The CDR3 is 15 residues long. Germline assignment: CDR1 MNHEY and CDR2 SMNVEV (reference sequence). CDR3 sequence reads: CASSFRTGKGQPQHF.

J is TRBJ1-2 and V is TRBV12-3 or TRBV12-4. This CDR3 has 15 residues. CDR3 region: CASTRVPDVNYGYTF.

In terms of frequency, this clonotype is medium-sized (0.01 to 0.1%). The rearrangement links TRBV6-5 to TRBJ2-1; TCRdb's D call of TRBD1 is untestable without DNA. Germline-derived CDR1 and CDR2 are MNHEY and SVGAGI. The CDR3 is 16 amino acids. The CDR3 loop is CASSPFGAGIRGEQFF.

Measured by frequency, this clonotype is medium-sized. The chain is built from TRBV15 and TRBJ2-1; absent DNA, TCRdb's TRBD1 call cannot be checked. The CDR3 consists of 14 residues. Germline V gene lookup returns CDR1 LNHNV and CDR2 YYDKDF (reference sequence). The CDR3 protein is CATSAGQGWDEQFF.

The V gene is TRBV18, the J gene TRBJ1-6. Per germline, CDR1 KGHSH and CDR2 LQKENI. This CDR3 is 14 amino acids long. The CDR3 spells CASSLTRIDSPLHF.

This chain joins TRBV5-6 and TRBJ1-3. In germline, CDR1 is SGHDT, CDR2 YYEEEE. The CDR3 has 16 residues. CDR3 in amino acids: CASSAPGLNSGNTIYF.

The chain carries TRBV6-5 and TRBJ1-2; TCRdb designates TRBD1, a call that cannot be tested without DNA. The CDR3 is 12 amino acids. CDR1 and CDR2 from the germline V gene are MNHEY and SVGAGI. The CDR3 here is CASRGTGDGYTF.

The chain has TRBV6-5 and TRBJ1-2. Germline V lookup: CDR1 MNHEY, CDR2 SVGAGI. This CDR3 contains 13 residues. CDR3 residues: CASSYSEFDGYTF.

In terms of frequency, this clonotype is medium-sized (0.01 to 0.1%). The rearrangement uses TRBV27 and TRBJ1-5; with no DNA, the TCRdb D assignment of TRBD1 cannot be verified. The germline V gene encodes CDR1 MNHEY and CDR2 SMNVEV (reference sequence). This CDR3 region has 13 residues. CDR3 amino acids: CASSLWGGRPQHF.